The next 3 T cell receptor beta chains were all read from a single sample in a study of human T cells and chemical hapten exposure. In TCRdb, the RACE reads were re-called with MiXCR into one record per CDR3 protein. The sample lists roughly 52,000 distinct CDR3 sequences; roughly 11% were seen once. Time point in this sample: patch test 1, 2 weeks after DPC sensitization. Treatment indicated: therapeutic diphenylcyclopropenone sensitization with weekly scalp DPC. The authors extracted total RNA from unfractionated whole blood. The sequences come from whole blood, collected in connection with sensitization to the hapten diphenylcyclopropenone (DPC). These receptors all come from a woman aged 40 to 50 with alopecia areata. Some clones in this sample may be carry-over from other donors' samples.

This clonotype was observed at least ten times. Here the CDR3 DNA reads TGTGCCAGCAGTCGCGTGGGCGGGGGTGAGCAGTTCTTC. Translated, it gives CASSRVGGGEQFF. The chain is built from TRBV27 and TRBJ2-1, with 7 nucleotides matching TRBD2. The CDR3 extends over 13 amino acids. Trimming removed 5 bases from V and 9 bases from J; junction bases left unmatched: 7. The germline V gene encodes CDR1 MNHEY and CDR2 SMNVEV (reference sequence).

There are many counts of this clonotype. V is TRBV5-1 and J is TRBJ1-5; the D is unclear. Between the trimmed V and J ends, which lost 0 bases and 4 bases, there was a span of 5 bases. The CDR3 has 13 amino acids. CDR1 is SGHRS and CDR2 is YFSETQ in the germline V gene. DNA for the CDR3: TGCGCCAGCAGCTTGGAGGCTAATCAGCCCCAGCATTTT. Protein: CASSLEANQPQHF.

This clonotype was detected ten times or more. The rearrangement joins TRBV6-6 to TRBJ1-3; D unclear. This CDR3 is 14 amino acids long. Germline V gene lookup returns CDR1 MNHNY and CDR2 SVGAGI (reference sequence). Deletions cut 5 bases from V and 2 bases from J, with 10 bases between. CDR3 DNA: TGTGCCAGCAGTCCAGGACGCCCTGGAAACACCATATATTTT. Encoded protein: CASSPGRPGNTIYF.